This TCR beta chain is from a study of technical replicates of blood from a few donors. This CDR3 spans 15 amino acids. Germline CDR1 and CDR2: MNHEY and SVGAGI. Trimming removed 0 bases at V and 3 bases at J, with 11 bases between. Sequencing used immunoSEQ multiplex PCR; TCRdb keeps in-frame clones, though not all of them. The repertoire holds some 94,000 clones, approximately 95% seen once, with approximately 0.33% in the top ten. The sequence was collected from a human donor in good health. The chain is built from TRBV6-5 and TRBJ1-1; weak D call: TRBD1 (6 bases). Sequences were obtained from T cells isolated from PBMCs. The CDR3 nucleotides are TGTGCCAGCAGTTACTCTACAGGGCATGACACTGAAGCTTTCTTT. Translation gives CASSYSTGHDTEAFF.